This T cell receptor beta chain was identified during a study of T cell repertoires in cytomegalovirus infection. Study information: Based on public TCR beta signatures, there were indications of CMV infection and of a matching HLA type.

TCRdb fed the reads into MiXCR, producing one record per CDR3 protein. The sample lists 170,000 or so distinct CDR3 sequences, about 18% seen once, with around 25% in the top ten. CDR1 is KGHDR, CDR2 SFDVKD, per germline. The CDR3 consists of 17 residues. Trimming cost V 0 bases and J 1 base, with 13 bases left between them. The chain uses TRBV24-1 and TRBJ2-3; D perhaps matches TRBD1 (6 bases). The sample taken for sequencing was CD8+ T cells from PBMCs. The TCR sequence derives from a human donor in good health (CMV status not recorded). Some clones in this sample may be carry-over from other donors' samples. The CDR3 DNA reads as TGTGCCACCAGTGATTTGGATGGGGCAGGGGGCACAGATACGCAGTATTTT. Encoded protein: CATSDLDGAGGTDTQYF.